These 17 T cell receptor beta chains were sequenced from one sample in a study of T-cell reconstitution after alpha-beta-depleted transplantation in children. Preparing the TCRbeta library involved the use of unique molecular identifiers. MiXCR, applied by TCRdb to the PCR reads, yields one record per CDR3 protein. The sample contains hundreds of thousands of distinct CDR3 sequences, roughly 10% of which appear only once. This material consisted of PBMCs, taken before TCRalphabeta/CD19-depleted stem cell transplant. The source is a child aged 2 to 10 with inherited bone marrow failure, due to receive a stem cell transplant.

This clonotype came up many times. The chain links TRBV15 to TRBJ1-5; unclear D gene. The CDR3 loop spans 15 amino acids. Germline V gene data show CDR1 as LNHNV and CDR2 as YYDKDF (reference sequence). V was clipped by 3 bases and J by 7 bases, with 16 bases between them. The CDR3 nucleotides are TGTGCCACCAGCAGTAGGCGAGGGTTGTGGCAGCCCCAGCATTTT. Protein: CATSSRRGLWQPQHF. Drawing the rest from reference TRBV15 and TRBJ1-5, the complete variable domain is DAMVIQNPRYQVTQFGKPVTLSCSQTLNHNVMYWYQQKSSQAPKLLFHYYDKDFNNEADTPDNFQSRRPNTSFCFLDIRSPGLGDTAMYLCATSSRRGLWQPQHFGDGTRLSIL.

This clonotype has a handful of counts. The V and J genes are TRBV4-2 and TRBJ2-6; D remains ambiguous. This CDR3 is 17 amino acids long. Trimming cost V 0 bases and J 2 bases, with 11 bases left between them. Germline CDR1 reads LGHNA; CDR2 reads YNFKEQ. The CDR3 DNA is TGTGCCAGCAGCCAAGAATACAGACCCGCTGGGGCCAACGTCCTGACTTTC. Its protein product is CASSQEYRPAGANVLTF.

This clonotype came up a few times. The chain joins TRBV4-3 to TRBJ2-5; no clear D gene. The CDR3 is made up of 15 amino acids. V was shortened by 0 bases and J by 5 bases, with 13 bases between the two germline ends. The germline gives CDR1 LGHNA, CDR2 YSLEER. The CDR3: CASSQDPLGPETQYF. CDR3 bases: TGCGCCAGCAGCCAAGACCCGCTAGGCCCGGAGACCCAGTACTTC.

The chain carries TRBV20-1 and TRBJ2-1; TRBD2 agrees at 8 bases. Germline V gives CDR1 DFQATT, CDR2 SNEGSKA (reference sequence). The CDR3 spans 16 residues. V gave up 1 base and J gave up 2 bases; unmatched junction bases: 7. CDR3 sequence reads: CSARAAGTRAYNEQFF. Written as DNA, the CDR3 is TGCAGTGCTAGAGCCGCCGGGACTAGGGCCTACAATGAGCAGTTCTTC.

The sample holds a few counts of this clonotype. This rearrangement joins TRBV19 to TRBJ1-2; 8 positions agree with TRBD1. V shed 6 bases and J 8 bases; nucleotides not matched to a gene: 8. The CDR3 length is 13 residues. Germline CDR1 and CDR2: LNHDA and SQIVND (reference sequence). The DNA of the CDR3 is TGTGCCAGTAGCCACACGGACAGGGACGGCTACACCTTC. Encoded protein: CASSHTDRDGYTF.

The rearrangement links TRBV6-6 to TRBJ2-7; tentatively, D is TRBD1 (5 bases). Trimming cost V 2 bases and J 2 bases, with 7 bases left between them. The CDR3 totals 13 residues. CDR1 and CDR2 from the germline V gene are MNHNY and SVGAGI (reference sequence). The CDR3 nucleotides read TGTGCCAGCAGTTACGACAGAACCTACGAGCAGTACTTC. It specifies CASSYDRTYEQYF.

This sequence joins TRBV27 and TRBJ2-7; the match to TRBD2 covers 10 bases. Per the germline V gene, CDR1 is MNHEY and CDR2 is SMNVEV (reference sequence). The junction had 4 bases not matched to a gene; V was cut back by 4 bases and J by 1 base. This CDR3 region has 15 residues. CDR3 residues: CASSWSSGSSYEQYF. The CDR3 DNA reads TGTGCCAGCAGTTGGTCTAGCGGGAGTTCCTACGAGCAGTACTTC.

On this clonotype: One end of the junction does not line up with germline, which may come from a read error. The CDR3: CASRELGARQFF. CDR3 sequence (DNA): TGTGCCAGCCGTGAATTGGGGGCCCGGCAGTTCTTC. The V call is TRBV2, the J call TRBJ2-1, with TRBD1 as a possible D gene (6 bases). The germline V gene has CDR1 SNHLY and CDR2 FYNNEI. This CDR3 contains 12 residues.

This clonotype was counted a few times. The chain links TRBV6-1 to TRBJ2-1; TRBD1 matches 7 bases. J lost 5 bases, V lost 5 bases, and 6 bases had no gene match. CDR3 length: 14 amino acids. CDR1 and CDR2 from the germline V gene are MNHNS and SASEGT. The CDR3 DNA follows: TGTGCCAGCAGTCCCGAACAGGGGAACAATGAGCAGTTCTTC. As protein: CASSPEQGNNEQFF.

This clonotype was seen ten or more times. J is TRBJ1-1 and V is TRBV11-2; unclear D gene. CDR3 length equals 13 residues. Trimming took off 5 bases at V and 2 bases at J, with 9 bases between the two ends. Germline lookup yields CDR1 SGHAT and CDR2 FQNNGV. CDR3 amino acids: CASSPHTNTEAFF. The CDR3 region has the DNA TGTGCCAGCAGCCCACACACTAACACTGAAGCTTTCTTT.

In its sample, this clonotype was seen many times. CDR3 DNA sequence: TGTGCCAGCAGTCCACAGGGCCCCCTGGGGGTTGAAGCTTTCTTT. Residues: CASSPQGPLGVEAFF. The rearrangement links TRBV27 to TRBJ1-1; D perhaps matches TRBD1 (6 bases). Germline V gives CDR1 MNHEY, CDR2 SMNVEV (reference sequence). The CDR3 spans 15 residues. The ends were cut back, 5 bases at V and 7 bases at J, with 20 bases in the middle.

The V gene is TRBV20-1, the J gene TRBJ2-3; weak D call: TRBD2 (5 bases). Trimming removed 4 bases at V and 3 bases at J, with 20 bases between. CDR3 length: 16 residues. Germline V lookup: CDR1 DFQATT, CDR2 SNEGSKA (reference sequence). CDR3 in amino acids: CSANDGLDPETDTQYF. For the CDR3, the DNA is TGCAGTGCTAACGACGGACTGGATCCAGAAACAGATACGCAGTATTTT.

J is TRBJ2-7 and V is TRBV24-1; 8 bases agree with TRBD1. CDR1 KGHDR and CDR2 SFDVKD come from the germline V gene. This CDR3 is built from 16 residues. V shed 3 bases, J shed 2 bases, and the junction held 8 bases outside the gene matches. The CDR3 coding sequence is TGTGCCACCAGTGATCCCGGACAGGGAGGTACCTACGAGCAGTACTTC. Encoded protein: CATSDPGQGGTYEQYF.

This clonotype was seen many times. The chain recombines TRBV18 with TRBJ2-5; D is unclear. Germline V gene sequence: CDR1 KGHSH, CDR2 LQKENI. The CDR3 is 16 residues long. V was shortened by 3 bases and J by 1 base, with 15 bases between the two germline ends. The CDR3 reads CASSPTSPGLQETQYF. CDR3 in DNA: TGTGCCAGCTCACCGACTTCCCCAGGCCTCCAAGAGACCCAGTACTTC.

Note on this clonotype: A much larger clone is a single base away; this may be a read error. The chain employs TRBV28 and TRBJ2-1, with a weak D call TRBD2 (6 bases). Germline V gene lookup returns CDR1 MDHEN and CDR2 SYDVKM. The CDR3 contains 14 residues. Trimming took 5 bases from V and 7 from J, leaving 15 bases between them. The DNA of the CDR3 is TGTGCCAGCAGTGGAACGGGAGCGGAGAATGAGCAGTTCTTC. Its protein is CASSGTGAENEQFF.

As for this clonotype: This may stem from a read error, because a much larger clone lies one nucleotide away. The limits of the CDR3 on the DNA are not certain, so only TCRdb's listed CDR3 is given. The V call is TRBV7-2, the J call TRBJ2-3; no DNA check was done on the table's D call, TRBD1. Germline-derived CDR1 and CDR2 are SGHTA and FQGNSA. The CDR3 spans 17 residues, counting both ends. The CDR3 sequence: CASSLAPWGQGTDTHYF.

This clonotype was counted many times. The genes are TRBV6-5 and TRBJ2-2, with D possibly matching TRBD2 (6 bases). The CDR3 is 15 residues long. Looked up from germline, CDR1 is MNHEY and CDR2 is SVGAGI. The V gene lost 4 bases and the J gene lost 6 bases, with 15 bases spanning the gap. CDR3 residues: CASSFGGVGAGELFF. CDR3 coding DNA: TGTGCCAGCAGTTTCGGGGGAGTGGGCGCCGGGGAGCTGTTTTTT.